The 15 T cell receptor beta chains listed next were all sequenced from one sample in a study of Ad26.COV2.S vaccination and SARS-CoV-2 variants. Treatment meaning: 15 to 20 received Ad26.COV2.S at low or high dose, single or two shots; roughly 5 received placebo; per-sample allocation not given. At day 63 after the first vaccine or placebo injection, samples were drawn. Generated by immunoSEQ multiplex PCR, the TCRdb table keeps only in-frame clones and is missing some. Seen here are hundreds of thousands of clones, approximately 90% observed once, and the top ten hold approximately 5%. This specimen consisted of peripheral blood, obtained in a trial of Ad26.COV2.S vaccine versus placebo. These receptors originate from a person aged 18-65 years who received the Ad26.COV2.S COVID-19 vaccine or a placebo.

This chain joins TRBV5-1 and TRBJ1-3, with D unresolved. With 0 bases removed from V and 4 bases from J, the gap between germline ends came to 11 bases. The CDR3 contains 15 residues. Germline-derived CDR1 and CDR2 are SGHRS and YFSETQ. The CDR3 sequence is CASSLAESNGNTIYF. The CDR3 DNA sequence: TGCGCCAGCAGCTTGGCGGAATCGAACGGAAACACCATATATTTT.

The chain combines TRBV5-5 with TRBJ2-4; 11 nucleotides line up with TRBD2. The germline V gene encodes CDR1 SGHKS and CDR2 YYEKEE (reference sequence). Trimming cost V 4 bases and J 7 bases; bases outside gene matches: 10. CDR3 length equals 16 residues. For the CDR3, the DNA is TGTGCCAGCAGCACTAAACTAGCGGGAGAGCTGAACATTCAGTACTTC. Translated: CASSTKLAGELNIQYF.

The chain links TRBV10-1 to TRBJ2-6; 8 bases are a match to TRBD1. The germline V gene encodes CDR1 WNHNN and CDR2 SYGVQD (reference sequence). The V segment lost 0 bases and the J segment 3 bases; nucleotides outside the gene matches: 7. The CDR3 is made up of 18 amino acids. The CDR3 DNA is TGCGCCAGCAGTGAGTCGACTCGCAGGGGGCTTGGGGCCAACGTCCTGACTTTC. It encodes CASSESTRRGLGANVLTF.

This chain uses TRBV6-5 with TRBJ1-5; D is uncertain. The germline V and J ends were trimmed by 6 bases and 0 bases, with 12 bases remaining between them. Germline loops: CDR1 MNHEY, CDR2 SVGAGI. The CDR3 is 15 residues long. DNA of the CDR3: TGTGCCAGCAGGGGTAGTCTTTTTAGCAATCAGCCCCAGCATTTT. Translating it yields CASRGSLFSNQPQHF.

The CDR3 sequence is CASSQVVSPYEQYF. In DNA, the CDR3 is TGTGCCAGCAGCCAAGTGGTTAGTCCCTACGAGCAGTACTTC. The rearrangement uses TRBV3-1 (or the pseudogene TRBV3-2) and TRBJ2-7; no clear D gene. Germline V gene lookup returns CDR1 LGHDT and CDR2 YNNKEL (reference sequence). The CDR3 contains 14 residues. The V end lost 1 base, the J end lost 2 bases, and 9 bases lay between the germline ends.

CDR3 loop: CASSLGAGVHTDTQYF. The CDR3 coding sequence is TGTGCCAGCAGCTTAGGGGCAGGGGTCCACACAGATACGCAGTATTTT. The chain carries TRBV7-6 and TRBJ2-3, with D perhaps matching TRBD1 (6 bases). The germline CDR1 and CDR2 sequences are SGHVS and FNYEAQ. The V gene lost 1 base and the J gene lost 2 bases, with 13 bases spanning the gap. This CDR3 is built from 16 residues.

The CDR3 here is CASSLEGGLYNEQFF. DNA of the CDR3: TGTGCCAGCAGCTTAGAAGGGGGCCTATACAATGAGCAGTTCTTC. The chain carries TRBV7-9 and TRBJ2-1; 7 nucleotides line up with TRBD1. The CDR3 runs to 15 residues. Germline values: CDR1 SEHNR, CDR2 FQNEAQ (reference sequence). With 1 base clipped from V and 4 bases from J, the junction kept 4 bases outside the gene matches.

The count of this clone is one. The CDR3 DNA follows: TGTGCCAGCAGCTTAGACACAGATACGCAGTATTTT. Its protein product is CASSLDTDTQYF. The rearrangement joins TRBV11-1 to TRBJ2-3; D call uncertain. V lost 1 base and J lost 2, with 1 base in between. CDR1 and CDR2 (germline): SGHAT, FQDESV (reference sequence). This CDR3 is built from 12 residues.

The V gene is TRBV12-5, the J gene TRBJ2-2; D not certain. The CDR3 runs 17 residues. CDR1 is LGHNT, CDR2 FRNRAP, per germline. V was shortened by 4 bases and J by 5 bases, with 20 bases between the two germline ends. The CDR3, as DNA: TGTGCTAGTGGTTGGCCCCAAGTGGGGTTTAGGACCGGGGAGCTGTTTTTT. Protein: CASGWPQVGFRTGELFF.

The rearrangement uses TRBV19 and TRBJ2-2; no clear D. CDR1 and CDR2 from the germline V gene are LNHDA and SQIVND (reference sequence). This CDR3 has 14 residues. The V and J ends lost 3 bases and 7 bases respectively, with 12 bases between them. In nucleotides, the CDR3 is TGTGCCAGTAGTATTTTACCCTCGGTCGGGGAGCTGTTTTTT. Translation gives CASSILPSVGELFF.

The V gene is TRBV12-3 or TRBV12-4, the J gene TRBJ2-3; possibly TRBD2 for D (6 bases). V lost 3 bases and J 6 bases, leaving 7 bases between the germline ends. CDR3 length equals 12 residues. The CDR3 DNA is TGTGCCAGCAGTTTTGGGGGGGATACGCAGTATTTT. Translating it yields CASSFGGDTQYF.

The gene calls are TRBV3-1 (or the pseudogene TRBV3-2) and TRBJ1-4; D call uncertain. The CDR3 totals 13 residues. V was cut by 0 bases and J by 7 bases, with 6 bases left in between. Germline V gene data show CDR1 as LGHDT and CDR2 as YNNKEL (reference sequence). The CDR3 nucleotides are TGTGCCAGCAGCCAAGATGGGTTTGAAAAACTGTTTTTT. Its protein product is CASSQDGFEKLFF.

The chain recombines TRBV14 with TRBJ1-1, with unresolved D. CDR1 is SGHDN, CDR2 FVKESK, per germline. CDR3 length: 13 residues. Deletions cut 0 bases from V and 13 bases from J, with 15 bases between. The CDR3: CASSQDRRVKLFF. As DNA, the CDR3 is TGTGCCAGCAGCCAAGATCGAAGGGTGAAGCTTTTCTTT. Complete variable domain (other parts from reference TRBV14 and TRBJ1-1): EAGVTQFPSHSVIEKGQTVTLRCDPISGHDNLYWYRRVMGKEIKFLLHFVKESKQDESGMPNNRFLAERTGGTYSTLKVQPAELEDSGVYFCASSQDRRVKLFFGQGTRLTVV.

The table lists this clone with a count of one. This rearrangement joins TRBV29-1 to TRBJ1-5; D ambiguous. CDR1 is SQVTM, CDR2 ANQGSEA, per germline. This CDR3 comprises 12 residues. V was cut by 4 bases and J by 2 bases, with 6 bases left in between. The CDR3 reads CSVANGNQPQHF. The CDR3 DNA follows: TGCAGCGTTGCCAACGGCAATCAGCCCCAGCATTTT.

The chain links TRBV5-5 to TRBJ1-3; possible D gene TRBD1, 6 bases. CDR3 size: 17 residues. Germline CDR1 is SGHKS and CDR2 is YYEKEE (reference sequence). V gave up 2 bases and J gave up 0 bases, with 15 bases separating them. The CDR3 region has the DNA TGTGCCAGCAGCTTTGGTTGGGGGCAACGCTCTGGAAACACCATATATTTT. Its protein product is CASSFGWGQRSGNTIYF.